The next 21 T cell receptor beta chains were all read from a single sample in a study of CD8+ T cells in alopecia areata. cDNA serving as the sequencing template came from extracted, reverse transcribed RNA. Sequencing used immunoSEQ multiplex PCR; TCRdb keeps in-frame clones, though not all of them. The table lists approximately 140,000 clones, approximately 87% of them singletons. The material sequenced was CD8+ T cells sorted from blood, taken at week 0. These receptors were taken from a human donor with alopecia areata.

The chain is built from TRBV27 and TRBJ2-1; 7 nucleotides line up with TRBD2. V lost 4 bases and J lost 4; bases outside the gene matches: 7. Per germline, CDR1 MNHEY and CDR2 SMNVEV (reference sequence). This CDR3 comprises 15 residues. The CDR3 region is CASSSGTTLYNEQFF. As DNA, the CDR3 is TGTGCCAGCAGTTCCGGGACTACCCTTTACAATGAGCAGTTCTTC.

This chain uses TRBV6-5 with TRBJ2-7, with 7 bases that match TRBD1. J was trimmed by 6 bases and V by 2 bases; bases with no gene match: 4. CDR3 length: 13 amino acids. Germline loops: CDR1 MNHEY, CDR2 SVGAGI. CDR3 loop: CASSYGTVSEQYF. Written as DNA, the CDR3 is TGTGCCAGCAGTTACGGGACAGTCTCCGAGCAGTACTTC.

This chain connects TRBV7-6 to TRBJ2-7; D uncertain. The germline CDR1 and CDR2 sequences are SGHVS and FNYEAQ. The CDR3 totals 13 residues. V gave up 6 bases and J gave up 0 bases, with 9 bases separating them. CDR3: CASSLAASYEQYF. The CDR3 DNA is TGTGCCAGCAGTCTGGCGGCCTCCTACGAGCAGTACTTC.

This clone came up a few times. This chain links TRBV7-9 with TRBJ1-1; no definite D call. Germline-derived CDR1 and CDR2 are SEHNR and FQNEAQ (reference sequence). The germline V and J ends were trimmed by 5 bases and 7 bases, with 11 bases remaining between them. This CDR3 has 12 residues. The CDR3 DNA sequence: TGTGCCAGCAGCCTTACGGGCTATGAAGCTTTCTTT. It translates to CASSLTGYEAFF.

CDR3 nucleotide sequence: TGTGCCAGCAGCCCGATTAGCGGGAGGAGTATCGGGGAGCTGTTTTTT. This translates into CASSPISGRSIGELFF. The chain has TRBV7-2 and TRBJ2-2, with 10 bases aligning to TRBD2. J lost 7 bases, V lost 5 bases, and 10 bases had no gene match. The CDR3 length is 16 residues. Per the germline V gene, CDR1 is SGHTA and CDR2 is FQGNSA.

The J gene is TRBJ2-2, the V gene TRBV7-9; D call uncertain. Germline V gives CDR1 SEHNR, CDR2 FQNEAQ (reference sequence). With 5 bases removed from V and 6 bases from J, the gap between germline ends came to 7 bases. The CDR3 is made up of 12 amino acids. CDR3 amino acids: CASSQRAGELFF. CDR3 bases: TGTGCCAGCAGCCAAAGGGCCGGGGAGCTGTTTTTT. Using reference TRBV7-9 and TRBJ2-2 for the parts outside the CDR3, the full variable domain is DTGVSQNPRHKITKRGQNVTFRCDPISEHNRLYWYRQTLGQGPEFLTYFQNEAQLEKSRLLSDRFSAERPKGSFSTLEIQRTEQGDSAMYLCASSQRAGELFFGEGSRLTVL.

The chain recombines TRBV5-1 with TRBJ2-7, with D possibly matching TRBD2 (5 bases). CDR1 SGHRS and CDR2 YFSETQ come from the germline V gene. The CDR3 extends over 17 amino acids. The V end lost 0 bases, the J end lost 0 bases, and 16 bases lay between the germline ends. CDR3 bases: TGCGCCAGCAGCTTGGAGGGTAGGGAAGGGAGCTCCTACGAGCAGTACTTC. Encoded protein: CASSLEGREGSSYEQYF.

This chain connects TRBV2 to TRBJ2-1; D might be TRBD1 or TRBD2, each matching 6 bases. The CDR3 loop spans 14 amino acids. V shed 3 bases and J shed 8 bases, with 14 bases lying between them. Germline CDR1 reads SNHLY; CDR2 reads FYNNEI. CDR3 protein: CASSDNGGPHEQFF. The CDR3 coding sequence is TGTGCCAGCAGTGATAATGGGGGGCCGCATGAGCAGTTCTTC.

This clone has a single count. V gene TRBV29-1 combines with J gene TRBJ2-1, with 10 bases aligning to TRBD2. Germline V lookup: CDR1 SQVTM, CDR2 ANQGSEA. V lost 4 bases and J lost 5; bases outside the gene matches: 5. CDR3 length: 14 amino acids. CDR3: CSVVPGLANNEQFF. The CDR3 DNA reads TGCAGCGTTGTCCCGGGACTAGCGAACAATGAGCAGTTCTTC.

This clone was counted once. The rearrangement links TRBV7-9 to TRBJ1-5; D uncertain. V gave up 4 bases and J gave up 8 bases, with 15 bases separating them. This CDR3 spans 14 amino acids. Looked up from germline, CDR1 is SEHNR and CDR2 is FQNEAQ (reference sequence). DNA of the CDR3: TGTGCCAGCAGCTCACTGACCGGGTTAGAGCCCCAGCATTTT. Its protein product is CASSSLTGLEPQHF. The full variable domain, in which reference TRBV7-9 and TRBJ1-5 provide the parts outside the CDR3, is DTGVSQNPRHKITKRGQNVTFRCDPISEHNRLYWYRQTLGQGPEFLTYFQNEAQLEKSRLLSDRFSAERPKGSFSTLEIQRTEQGDSAMYLCASSSLTGLEPQHFGDGTRLSIL.

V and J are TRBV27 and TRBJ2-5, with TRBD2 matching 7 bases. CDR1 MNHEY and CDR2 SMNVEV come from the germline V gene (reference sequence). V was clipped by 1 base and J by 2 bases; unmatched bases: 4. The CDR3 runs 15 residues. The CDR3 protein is CASSLYRGVQETQYF. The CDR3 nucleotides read TGTGCCAGCAGTTTATATCGGGGGGTACAAGAGACCCAGTACTTC.

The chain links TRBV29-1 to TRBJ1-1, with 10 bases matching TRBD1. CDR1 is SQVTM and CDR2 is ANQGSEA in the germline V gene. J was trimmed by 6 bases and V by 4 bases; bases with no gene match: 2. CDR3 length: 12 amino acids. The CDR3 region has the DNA TGCAGCGTTGTGGGACAGGGGTCTGAAGCTTTCTTT. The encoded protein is CSVVGQGSEAFF. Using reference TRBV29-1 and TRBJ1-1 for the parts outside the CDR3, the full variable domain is SAVISQKPSRDICQRGTSLTIQCQVDSQVTMMFWYRQQPGQSLTLIATANQGSEATYESGFVIDKFPISRPNLTFSTLTVSNMSPEDSSIYLCSVVGQGSEAFFGQGTRLTVV.

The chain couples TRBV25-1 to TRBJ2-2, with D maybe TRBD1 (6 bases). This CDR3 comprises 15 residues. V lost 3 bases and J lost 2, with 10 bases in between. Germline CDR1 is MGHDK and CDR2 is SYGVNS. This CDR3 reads CASSEEDRNTGELFF. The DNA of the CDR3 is TGTGCCAGCAGTGAGGAGGACAGAAACACCGGGGAGCTGTTTTTT.

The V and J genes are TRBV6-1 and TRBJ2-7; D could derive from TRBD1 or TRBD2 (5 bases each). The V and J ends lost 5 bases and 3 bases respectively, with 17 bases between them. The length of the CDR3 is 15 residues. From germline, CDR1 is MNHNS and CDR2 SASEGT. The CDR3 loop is CASSPDGGVGYEQYF. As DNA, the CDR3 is TGTGCCAGCAGTCCCGATGGGGGAGTGGGCTACGAGCAGTACTTC.

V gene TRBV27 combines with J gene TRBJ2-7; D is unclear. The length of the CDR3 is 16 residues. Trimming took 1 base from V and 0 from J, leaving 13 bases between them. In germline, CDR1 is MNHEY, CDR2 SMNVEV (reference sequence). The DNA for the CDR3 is TGTGCCAGCAGTTTATACGGAACCCTAAGCTCCTACGAGCAGTACTTC. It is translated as CASSLYGTLSSYEQYF.

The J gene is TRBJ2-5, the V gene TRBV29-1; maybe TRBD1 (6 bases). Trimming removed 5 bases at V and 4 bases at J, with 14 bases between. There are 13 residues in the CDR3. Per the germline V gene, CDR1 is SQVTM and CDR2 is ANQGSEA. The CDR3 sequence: CSVFPDSAETQYF. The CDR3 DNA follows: TGCAGCGTTTTCCCGGACAGTGCAGAGACCCAGTACTTC.

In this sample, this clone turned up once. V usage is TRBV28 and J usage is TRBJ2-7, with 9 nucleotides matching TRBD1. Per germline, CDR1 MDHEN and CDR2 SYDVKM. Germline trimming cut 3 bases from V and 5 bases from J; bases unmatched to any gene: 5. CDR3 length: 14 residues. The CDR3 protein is CASSFLGQGDEQYF. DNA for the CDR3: TGTGCCAGCAGTTTCTTGGGACAGGGTGACGAGCAGTACTTC.

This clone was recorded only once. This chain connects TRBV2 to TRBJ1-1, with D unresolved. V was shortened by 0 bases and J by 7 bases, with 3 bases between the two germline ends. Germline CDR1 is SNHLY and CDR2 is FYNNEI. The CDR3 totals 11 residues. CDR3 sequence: CASSEAIEAFF. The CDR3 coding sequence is TGTGCCAGCAGTGAAGCGATTGAAGCTTTCTTT.

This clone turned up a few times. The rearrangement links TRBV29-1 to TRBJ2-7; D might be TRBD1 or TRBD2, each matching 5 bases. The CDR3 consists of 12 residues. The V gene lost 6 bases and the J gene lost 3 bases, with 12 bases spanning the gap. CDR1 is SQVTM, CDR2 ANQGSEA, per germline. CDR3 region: CSVFGTDYEQYF. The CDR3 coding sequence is TGCAGCGTATTCGGGACCGACTACGAGCAGTACTTC.

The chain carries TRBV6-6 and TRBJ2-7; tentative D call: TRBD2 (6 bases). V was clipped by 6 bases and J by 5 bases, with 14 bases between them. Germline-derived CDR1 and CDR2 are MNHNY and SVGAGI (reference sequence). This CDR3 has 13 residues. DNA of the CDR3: TGTGCCAGCAGGGGCGGGTCGGGGGACGAGCAGTACTTC. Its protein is CASRGGSGDEQYF.

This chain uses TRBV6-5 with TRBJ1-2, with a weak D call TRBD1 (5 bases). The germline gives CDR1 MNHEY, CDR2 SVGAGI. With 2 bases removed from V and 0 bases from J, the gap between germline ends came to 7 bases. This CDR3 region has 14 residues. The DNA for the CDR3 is TGTGCCAGCAGTTACGCAGGGTCTAACTATGGCTACACCTTC. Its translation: CASSYAGSNYGYTF.